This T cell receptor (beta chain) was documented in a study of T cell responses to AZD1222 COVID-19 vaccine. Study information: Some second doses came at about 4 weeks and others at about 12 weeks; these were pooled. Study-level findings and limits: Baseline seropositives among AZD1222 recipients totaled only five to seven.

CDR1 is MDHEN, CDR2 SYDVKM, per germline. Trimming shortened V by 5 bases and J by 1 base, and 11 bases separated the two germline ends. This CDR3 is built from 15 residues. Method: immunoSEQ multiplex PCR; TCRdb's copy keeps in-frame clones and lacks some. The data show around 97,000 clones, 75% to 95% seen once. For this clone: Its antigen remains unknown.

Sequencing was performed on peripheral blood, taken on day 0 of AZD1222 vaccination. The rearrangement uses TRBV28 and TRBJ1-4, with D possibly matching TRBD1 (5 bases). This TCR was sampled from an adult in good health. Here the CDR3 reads CASSPPGGTNEKLFF. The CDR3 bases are TGTGCCAGCAGTCCTCCGGGGGGAACTAATGAAAAACTGTTTTTT.